The 21 T cell receptor beta chains listed next were all sequenced from one sample in a study of blood T cell repertoires in COVID-19. Sequencing used immunoSEQ multiplex PCR; TCRdb keeps in-frame clones, though not all of them. The sample records roughly 60,000 clones, approximately 83% being singletons. Specimen: peripheral blood. The receptors shown here come from a man of 80 years or more with COVID-19, enrolled during active disease.

V usage is TRBV5-1 and J usage is TRBJ1-2; a weak D match, TRBD1 (6 bases). V was clipped by 0 bases and J by 7 bases, with 10 bases between them. The CDR3 totals 13 residues. Germline CDR1 SGHRS, CDR2 YFSETQ. CDR3 sequence: CASSLEQGRGYTF. CDR3 bases: TGCGCCAGCAGCTTGGAACAGGGACGTGGCTACACCTTC. Full variable domain (outside the CDR3, taken from reference TRBV5-1 and TRBJ1-2): KAGVTQTPRYLIKTRGQQVTLSCSPISGHRSVSWYQQTPGQGLQFLFEYFSETQRNKGNFPGRFSGRQFSNSRSEMNVSTLELGDSALYLCASSLEQGRGYTFGSGTRLTVV.

The rearrangement links TRBV4-3 to TRBJ1-1, with D perhaps TRBD1 (6 bases). The CDR3 loop spans 17 amino acids. Trimming took off 1 base at V and 4 bases at J, with 19 bases between the two ends. Germline V gives CDR1 LGHNA, CDR2 YSLEER. Written as DNA, the CDR3 is TGCGCCAGCAGCCAAGTCTCAGGGGCAGGAAAGTTCACTGAAGCTTTCTTT. As protein: CASSQVSGAGKFTEAFF.

This clone was observed once. The chain links TRBV5-4 to TRBJ2-5; 11 positions agree with TRBD2. Trimming removed 5 bases from V and 4 bases from J; junction bases left unmatched: 10. The CDR3 is made up of 16 amino acids. Germline CDR1 reads SGHNT; CDR2 reads YYREEE (reference sequence). CDR3 residues: CASSPPSSGRVETQYF. CDR3 sequence (DNA): TGTGCCAGCAGTCCTCCGAGTAGCGGGAGGGTAGAGACCCAGTACTTC.

A note on this clone: One end of the junction does not line up with germline, which may come from a read error. The V call is TRBV12-5, the J call TRBJ1-2; no clear D. The CDR3 covers 12 residues. CDR1 is LGHNT and CDR2 is FRNRAP in the germline V gene. CDR3 DNA sequence: TGTGCTAGTGGTTTGGGATCGGCTGACTGGGCCTTC. It yields the protein CASGLGSADWAF.

In nucleotides, the CDR3 is TGTGCCTGGACCAGACAGGGTGATCAGCCCCAGCATTTT. This codes for CAWTRQGDQPQHF. The chain couples TRBV30 to TRBJ1-5, with 7 positions matching TRBD1. The V gene end was trimmed by 4 bases and the J gene end by 5 bases; junction bases not matched to a gene: 5. The CDR3 spans 13 residues. CDR1 and CDR2 from the germline V gene are GTSNPN and SVGIG (reference sequence). Full variable domain (rest looked up from reference TRBV30 and TRBJ1-5): SQTIHQWPATLVQPVGSPLSLECTVEGTSNPNLYWYRQAAGRGLQLLFYSVGIGQISSEVPQNLSASRPQDRQFILSSKKLLLSDSGFYLCAWTRQGDQPQHFGDGTRLSIL.

The J gene is TRBJ2-3, the V gene TRBV10-1; 8 nucleotides align to TRBD1. Trimming removed 3 bases from V and 1 base from J; junction bases left unmatched: 3. CDR3 length: 15 residues. CDR1 and CDR2 from the germline V gene are WNHNN and SYGVQD (reference sequence). The DNA of the CDR3 is TGCGCCAGCAGTGACGTGGGACAGGGCACAGATACGCAGTATTTT. It encodes CASSDVGQGTDTQYF.

The V and J genes are TRBV27 and TRBJ1-2; 7 bases line up with TRBD1. V was clipped by 5 bases and J by 3 bases; unmatched bases: 9. Germline CDR1 reads MNHEY; CDR2 reads SMNVEV (reference sequence). The CDR3 is 15 amino acids. CDR3 sequence reads: CASSPHRGGDYGYTF. The CDR3 nucleotides are TGTGCCAGCAGTCCCCATAGAGGGGGCGACTATGGCTACACCTTC.

This chain uses TRBV29-1 with TRBJ1-1; 10 bases line up with TRBD1. Unmatched junction bases numbered 8, after V lost 5 bases and J lost 5 bases. Germline V gene data show CDR1 as SQVTM and CDR2 as ANQGSEA. This CDR3 is built from 14 residues. In DNA form, the CDR3 reads TGCAGCGTTAGTACTGACAGGGGGCGGACTGAAGCTTTCTTT. Amino acids: CSVSTDRGRTEAFF. Looking up the rest from reference TRBV29-1 and TRBJ1-1 gives the full variable domain: SAVISQKPSRDICQRGTSLTIQCQVDSQVTMMFWYRQQPGQSLTLIATANQGSEATYESGFVIDKFPISRPNLTFSTLTVSNMSPEDSSIYLCSVSTDRGRTEAFFGQGTRLTVV.

This chain joins TRBV5-1 and TRBJ2-2; 9 positions agree with TRBD1. The CDR3 has 15 residues. Losses at the gene ends were 0 bases for V and 6 bases for J; bases not matched to a gene: 3. CDR1 SGHRS and CDR2 YFSETQ come from the germline V gene. CDR3 residues: CASSLEGQGSGELFF. Written as DNA, the CDR3 is TGCGCCAGCAGCTTGGAAGGACAGGGGTCCGGGGAGCTGTTTTTT.

The chain uses TRBV9 and TRBJ2-1; TRBD2 agrees at 13 bases. The J segment lost 6 bases and the V segment lost 3 bases, leaving 6 bases of the junction unmatched. Germline CDR1 SGDLS, CDR2 YYNGEE. This CDR3 has 16 residues. The CDR3, as DNA: TGTGCCAGCAGCGGAACGGGACTAGCGGGGATCAATGAGCAGTTCTTC. Translated, it gives CASSGTGLAGINEQFF.

The chain uses TRBV6-4 and TRBJ1-1; D is perhaps TRBD1 (5 bases). Per the germline V gene, CDR1 is MRHNA and CDR2 is SNTAGT. This CDR3 contains 15 residues. Trimming took off 4 bases at V and 0 bases at J, with 12 bases between the two ends. CDR3 in DNA: TGTGCCAGCAGTGCGGACGGGGGAATGAACACTGAAGCTTTCTTT. This gives the protein CASSADGGMNTEAFF.

The V and J genes are TRBV6-1 and TRBJ1-6; the D is unclear. The CDR3 runs 13 residues. CDR1 and CDR2 (germline): MNHNS, SASEGT. Trimming removed 0 bases from V and 7 bases from J, with 4 bases in between. CDR3 nucleotide sequence: TGTGCCAGCAGTGAAGCGAGGAATTCACCCCTCCACTTT. It is translated as CASSEARNSPLHF.

The CDR3 reads CAWSLRGGAEAFF. DNA of the CDR3: TGTGCCTGGAGTCTAAGGGGGGGGGCTGAAGCTTTCTTT. The rearrangement uses TRBV30 and TRBJ1-1, with D possibly being TRBD1 (6 bases). The V end was cut by 2 bases, the J end by 6 bases, with 13 bases between. Germline CDR1 and CDR2: GTSNPN and SVGIG (reference sequence). CDR3 length: 13 amino acids.

The chain joins TRBV11-3 to TRBJ2-7; 13 nucleotides match TRBD2. Germline V gene data show CDR1 as SGHNT and CDR2 as YENEEA. The trim removed 3 bases at V and 4 bases at J, leaving 3 bases unmatched. The CDR3 totals 15 residues. CDR3 sequence reads: CASSFRTSGGYEQYF. The CDR3 DNA is TGTGCCAGCAGCTTCCGGACTAGCGGGGGTTACGAGCAGTACTTC.

This clone was recorded a few times. This chain links TRBV5-5 with TRBJ1-1; 10 bases fit TRBD1. Germline lookup yields CDR1 SGHKS and CDR2 YYEKEE (reference sequence). The CDR3 is 16 amino acids. The V and J ends lost 5 bases and 6 bases, in that order; junction bases with no gene match: 13. The CDR3 protein is CASSLRQGAGTPEAFF. The CDR3 region has the DNA TGTGCCAGCAGTTTAAGACAGGGGGCGGGGACGCCTGAAGCTTTCTTT. Full variable domain (missing parts from reference TRBV5-5 and TRBJ1-1): DAGVTQSPTHLIKTRGQQVTLRCSPISGHKSVSWYQQVLGQGPQFIFQYYEKEERGRGNFPDRFSARQFPNYSSELNVNALLLGDSALYLCASSLRQGAGTPEAFFGQGTRLTVV.

The rearrangement uses TRBV11-2 and TRBJ1-4, with a weak D call TRBD1 (5 bases). Trimming took 3 bases from V and 6 from J, leaving 11 bases between them. Germline CDR1 and CDR2: SGHAT and FQNNGV. This CDR3 has 14 residues. The CDR3 sequence is CASSLGGYDEKLFF. In DNA, the CDR3 is TGTGCCAGCAGCTTGGGGGGGTACGATGAAAAACTGTTTTTT.

The V gene is TRBV27, the J gene TRBJ2-2; D is undetermined. The CDR3 sequence is 14 residues long. The germline V gene has CDR1 MNHEY and CDR2 SMNVEV (reference sequence). Trimming pared 2 bases from V and 3 bases from J, leaving 7 bases between. CDR3 bases: TGTGCCAGCAGTTTAGGTCACTACACCGGGGAGCTGTTTTTT. Its protein is CASSLGHYTGELFF.

The V call is TRBV19, the J call TRBJ1-1, with D hard to call. CDR1 and CDR2 (germline): LNHDA, SQIVND (reference sequence). This CDR3 spans 12 amino acids. V lost 8 bases and J 5 bases, leaving 12 bases between the germline ends. The CDR3 sequence: CASWTGETEAFF. The CDR3 bases are TGTGCCAGTTGGACGGGAGAGACTGAAGCTTTCTTT.

The chain employs TRBV9 and TRBJ1-5; no definite D call. Looked up from germline, CDR1 is SGDLS and CDR2 is YYNGEE. Trimming left V 4 bases short and J 6 bases short, with 14 bases between. This CDR3 is 14 amino acids long. This chain's CDR3 is CASSPQEGIQPQHF. The CDR3 nucleotides read TGTGCCAGCAGCCCCCAGGAGGGTATTCAGCCCCAGCATTTT.

The chain carries TRBV7-9 and TRBJ1-5, with 9 nucleotides matching TRBD1. Looked up from germline, CDR1 is SEHNR and CDR2 is FQNEAQ (reference sequence). After removal of 5 bases from V and 6 bases from J, the junction contained 11 bases not matched to a gene. The CDR3 totals 16 residues. CDR3 DNA: TGTGCCAGCAGCCCAGGGGACAGGGCGGCGGGTCAGCCCCAGCATTTT. It is translated as CASSPGDRAAGQPQHF.

The chain combines TRBV27 with TRBJ2-5, with a possible D match to TRBD1 (5 bases). The CDR3 loop spans 14 amino acids. The germline V gene encodes CDR1 MNHEY and CDR2 SMNVEV (reference sequence). V was pared by 3 bases and J by 1 base, with 9 bases between. The chain's CDR3 is CASSFSRAQETQYF. The CDR3, as DNA: TGTGCCAGCAGTTTCTCCAGGGCCCAAGAGACCCAGTACTTC.